This paragraph covers one T cell receptor beta chain sequence. The data were obtained in a study of cytomegalovirus exposure and HLA in healthy donors. Both 60 Vbeta primers and 13 Jbeta primers went into the PCR. TCRdb keeps only in-frame clones here, not all; method: immunoSEQ multiplex PCR. The profile shows roughly 100,000 clones, roughly 73% of them singletons. The germline CDR1 and CDR2 sequences are SGHNT and YYREEE (reference sequence). V lost 4 bases to trimming and J lost 4 bases; unmatched junction nucleotides: 6. The length of the CDR3 is 14 residues. The sequencing sample was made of PBMCs. The chain combines TRBV5-4 with TRBJ1-2, with 8 bases lining up with TRBD1. This TCR was sampled from a woman aged 40-49 years in good health and CMV-seropositive. Here the CDR3 DNA reads TGTGCCAGCAGCATAGACAGGGGCGGCTATGGCTACACCTTC. Its protein product is CASSIDRGGYGYTF.